The sequence of this T cell receptor beta chain was determined in a study of OX40 agonist ivuxolimab in advanced cancers. Study context: At 0.01 to 10 mg/kg, ivuxolimab was administered intravenously to patients every 2 weeks. Recorded diagnoses for dose-escalation patients were hepatocellular carcinoma, melanoma, renal cell or head and neck cancer. Patients achieving partial responses numbered three: one hepatocellular carcinoma case and two cutaneous melanoma cases. Study-wide findings and caveats: Among the lowest peripheral clonal expansion occurred in 0.1-3.0 mg/kg partial responders.

Clones were sequenced by immunoSEQ multiplex PCR, and TCRdb holds only the in-frame ones, with some missing. The repertoire consists of tens of thousands of clones, with roughly nine tenths occurring once and the leading ten covering roughly 2.8%. J gave up 3 bases and V 2 bases, and 3 bases lay outside the gene matches. This CDR3 comprises 14 residues. Germline lookup yields CDR1 GTSNPN and CDR2 SVGIG (reference sequence). Notes on this clone: The antigen is unknown.

J is TRBJ1-1 and V is TRBV30; 10 nucleotides align to TRBD1. The sample consisted of CD4+ or CD8+ T cells sorted from blood, taken in a trial of the OX40 agonist ivuxolimab. The sequence derives from an adult with an advanced solid tumor such as melanoma, head and neck, liver or kidney cancer. CDR3 residues: CAWSLTGGDTEAFF. As DNA, the CDR3 is TGTGCCTGGAGTTTGACAGGGGGCGACACTGAAGCTTTCTTT. The full variable domain, completed using reference TRBV30 and TRBJ1-1, is SQTIHQWPATLVQPVGSPLSLECTVEGTSNPNLYWYRQAAGRGLQLLFYSVGIGQISSEVPQNLSASRPQDRQFILSSKKLLLSDSGFYLCAWSLTGGDTEAFFGQGTRLTVV.